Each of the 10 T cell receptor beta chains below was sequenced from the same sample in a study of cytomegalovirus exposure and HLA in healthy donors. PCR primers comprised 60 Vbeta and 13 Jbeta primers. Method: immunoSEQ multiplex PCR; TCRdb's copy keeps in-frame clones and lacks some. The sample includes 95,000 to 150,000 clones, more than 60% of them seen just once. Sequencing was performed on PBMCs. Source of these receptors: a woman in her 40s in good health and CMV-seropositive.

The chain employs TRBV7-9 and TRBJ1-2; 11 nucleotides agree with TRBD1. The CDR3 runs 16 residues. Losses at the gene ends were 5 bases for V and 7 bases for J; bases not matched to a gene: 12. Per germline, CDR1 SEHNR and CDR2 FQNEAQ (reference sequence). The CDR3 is CASSQADRTGGGGYTF. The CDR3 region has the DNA TGTGCCAGCAGCCAAGCCGACAGGACAGGGGGCGGTGGCTACACCTTC.

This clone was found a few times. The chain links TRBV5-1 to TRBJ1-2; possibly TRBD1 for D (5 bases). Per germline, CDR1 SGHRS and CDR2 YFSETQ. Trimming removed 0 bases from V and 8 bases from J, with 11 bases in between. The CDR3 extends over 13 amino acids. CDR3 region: CASSLGQYRGYTF. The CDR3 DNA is TGCGCCAGCAGCTTGGGACAGTATAGGGGCTACACCTTC.

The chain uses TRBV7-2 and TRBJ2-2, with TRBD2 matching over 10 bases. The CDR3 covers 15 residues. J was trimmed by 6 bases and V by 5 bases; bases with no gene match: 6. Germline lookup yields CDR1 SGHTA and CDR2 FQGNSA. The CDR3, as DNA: TGTGCCAGCAGCACTCTAGCGGGAGCCCCCGGGGAGCTGTTTTTT. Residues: CASSTLAGAPGELFF. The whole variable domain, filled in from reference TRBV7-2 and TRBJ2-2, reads GAGVSQSPSNKVTEKGKDVELRCDPISGHTALYWYRQSLGQGLEFLIYFQGNSAPDKSGLPSDRFSAERTGGSVSTLTIQRTQQEDSAVYLCASSTLAGAPGELFFGEGSRLTVL.

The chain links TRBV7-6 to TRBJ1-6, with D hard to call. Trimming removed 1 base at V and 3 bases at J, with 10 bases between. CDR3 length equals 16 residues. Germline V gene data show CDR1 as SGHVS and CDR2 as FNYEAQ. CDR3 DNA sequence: TGTGCCAGCAGCTTAGGTCCCAGGCGCTATAATTCACCCCTCCACTTT. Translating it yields CASSLGPRRYNSPLHF.

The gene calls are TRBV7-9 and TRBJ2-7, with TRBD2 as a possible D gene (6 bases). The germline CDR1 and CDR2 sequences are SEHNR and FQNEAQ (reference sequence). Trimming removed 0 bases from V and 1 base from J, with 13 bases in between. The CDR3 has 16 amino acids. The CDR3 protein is CASSLAGPAGSYEQYF. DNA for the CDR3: TGTGCCAGCAGCTTAGCGGGCCCAGCGGGTTCCTACGAGCAGTACTTC.

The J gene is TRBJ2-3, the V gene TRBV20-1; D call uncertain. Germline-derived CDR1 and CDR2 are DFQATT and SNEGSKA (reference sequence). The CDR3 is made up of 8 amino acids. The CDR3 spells CTSDTQYF. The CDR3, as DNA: TGCACCTCGGATACGCAGTATTTT.

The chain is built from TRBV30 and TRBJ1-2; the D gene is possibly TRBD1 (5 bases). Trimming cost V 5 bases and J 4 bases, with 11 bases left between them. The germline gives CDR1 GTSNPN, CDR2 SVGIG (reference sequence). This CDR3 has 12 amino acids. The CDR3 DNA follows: TGTGCCTGGGTACCCGGGGGCTATGGCTACACCTTC. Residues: CAWVPGGYGYTF. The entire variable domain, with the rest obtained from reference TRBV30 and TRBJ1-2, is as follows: SQTIHQWPATLVQPVGSPLSLECTVEGTSNPNLYWYRQAAGRGLQLLFYSVGIGQISSEVPQNLSASRPQDRQFILSSKKLLLSDSGFYLCAWVPGGYGYTFGSGTRLTVV.

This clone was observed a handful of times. The CDR3 protein is CASSLGSGSFDEQYF. The CDR3 DNA is TGTGCCAGCAGCTTAGGTAGCGGGAGCTTCGACGAGCAGTACTTC. V and J are TRBV7-9 and TRBJ2-7, with 9 bases lining up with TRBD2. The V segment lost 1 base and the J segment 5 bases; nucleotides outside the gene matches: 6. The germline V gene encodes CDR1 SEHNR and CDR2 FQNEAQ (reference sequence). The CDR3 is 15 amino acids. The full variable domain, completed using reference TRBV7-9 and TRBJ2-7, is DTGVSQNPRHKITKRGQNVTFRCDPISEHNRLYWYRQTLGQGPEFLTYFQNEAQLEKSRLLSDRFSAERPKGSFSTLEIQRTEQGDSAMYLCASSLGSGSFDEQYFGPGTRLTVT.

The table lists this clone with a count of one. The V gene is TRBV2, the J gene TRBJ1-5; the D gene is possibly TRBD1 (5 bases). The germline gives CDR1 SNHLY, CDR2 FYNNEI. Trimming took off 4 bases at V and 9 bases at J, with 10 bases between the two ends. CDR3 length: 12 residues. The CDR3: CASSVTVGPQHF. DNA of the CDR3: TGTGCCAGCAGTGTGACAGTGGGGCCCCAGCATTTT.

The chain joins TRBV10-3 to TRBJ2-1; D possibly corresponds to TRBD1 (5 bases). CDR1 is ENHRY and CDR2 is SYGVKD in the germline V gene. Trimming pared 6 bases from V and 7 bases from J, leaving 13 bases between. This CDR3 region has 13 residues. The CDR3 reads CAIREVGVNEQFF. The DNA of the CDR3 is TGTGCCATCAGAGAGGTAGGGGTTAATGAGCAGTTCTTC.